The rows below give T cell receptor beta chains drawn from one sample of a study of neurological immune-mediated disorders. From the 5' RACE reads, TCRdb called clonotypes with MiXCR, one entry per CDR3 protein. The sample records about 50,000 distinct CDR3 sequences, roughly 17% being singletons. Sequencing used PBMCs. All receptors come from a man aged 60-69 years in good health. Both conserved end residues are part of each CDR3. A D gene is named only where the DNA matches it firmly. A clone size is listed for some rows: how often the clone was seen (once, few, many), or a class if it is expanded.

D gene,clone size,J gene,V gene,CDR3 protein,CDR3 DNA
.,.,TRBJ2-1,TRBV5-5,CDSSSNARPLEQFF,TGTGACAGCAGCTCTAACGCAAGACCTCTTGAGCAGTTCTTC
.,.,TRBJ2-7,TRBV5-5,CASSFPTLGPSYEQYF,TGTGCCAGCAGCTTCCCTACTCTAGGGCCCTCCTACGAGCAGTACTTC
TRBD2,many,TRBJ2-7,TRBV12-3/TRBV12-4,CASSSPRTSGMNEQYF,TGTGCCAGCAGTTCCCCGAGGACTAGCGGGATGAACGAGCAGTACTTC
.,many,TRBJ2-3,TRBV29-1,CSVRVTSQDTQYF,TGCAGCGTTAGAGTGACTTCTCAAGATACGCAGTATTTT
.,.,TRBJ2-1,TRBV5-1,CASTEGASHNEQFF,TGCGCCAGCACGGAAGGGGCTTCCCACAATGAGCAGTTCTTC
.,many,TRBJ2-7,TRBV4-1,CASSQPGNYEQYF,TGCGCCAGCAGCCAACCCGGGAATTACGAGCAGTACTTC
.,many,TRBJ2-1,TRBV4-2,CASSQGEGGGNEQFF,TGTGCCAGCAGCCAAGGGGAGGGGGGCGGCAATGAGCAGTTCTTC
.,.,TRBJ1-1,TRBV7-6,CASSLIGQSMNTEAFF,TGTGCCAGCAGCTTAATAGGACAGAGCATGAACACTGAAGCTTTCTTT
TRBD2,many,TRBJ2-2,TRBV20-1,CSARPTLAGNTGELFF,TGCAGTGCTAGGCCCACCCTAGCGGGAAACACCGGGGAGCTGTTTTTT
.,many,TRBJ2-7,TRBV4-2,CASSQGTGPSYEQYF,TGTGCCAGCAGCCAAGGGACGGGGCCCTCCTACGAGCAGTACTTC
TRBD2,many,TRBJ2-1,TRBV28,CASSSQGLAGARQVGQFF,TGTGCCAGCAGTTCCCAGGGGCTAGCGGGAGCCCGGCAGGTGGGGCAGTTCTTC
.,few,TRBJ2-7,TRBV20-1,CSAGMRYEQYF,TGCAGTGCGGGGATGAGGTACGAGCAGTACTTC
.,few,TRBJ1-1,TRBV10-3,CAISPVDIRYTEAFF,TGTGCCATCAGTCCTGTAGACATCCGATACACTGAAGCTTTCTTT
.,many,TRBJ2-7,TRBV27,CASSPPRQAYEQYF,TGTGCCAGCAGTCCCCCTCGGCAAGCCTACGAGCAGTACTTC
.,many,TRBJ2-3,TRBV10-3,CAITGGPWDTQYF,TGTGCCATCACCGGCGGCCCGTGGGATACGCAGTATTTT